Listed below are T cell receptor beta chains from one sample, sequenced in a study of response to subunit inactivated influenza vaccine. TCRdb re-analysed the RT-PCR reads in MiXCR, keeping a single row per CDR3 protein. The repertoire holds roughly 570,000 distinct CDR3 sequences, with around 13% as singletons. The material was PBMCs from blood, obtained 45 days after vaccination. These TCRs come from a man aged 50 or older who received an inactivated influenza vaccine. CDR3s include the opening cysteine and the closing phenylalanine or tryptophan. Fields, in order: clone size, V gene, D gene, J gene, CDR3 protein, CDR3 DNA. A D gene is named only where the DNA matches it firmly. Some rows have no size entry. The others give once, few or many, or a class for an expanded clone.

few,TRBV29-1,TRBD1,TRBJ2-1,CSVDRTGNEQFF,TGCAGCGTTGATCGGACAGGGAATGAGCAGTTCTTC
few,TRBV5-6,TRBD2,TRBJ2-4,CASSSTGTSVRRNIQYF,TGTGCCAGCAGCTCGACCGGGACTAGCGTAAGACGAAACATTCAGTACTTC
-,TRBV5-5,-,TRBJ1-1,CASSSGLLPKGNTEAFF,TGTGCCAGCAGCTCGGGACTTCTCCCTAAGGGGAACACTGAAGCTTTCTTT
few,TRBV6-2/TRBV6-3,-,TRBJ2-2,CASRYSYEAGTGELFF,TGTGCCAGCAGGTACAGTTACGAAGCAGGTACCGGGGAGCTGTTTTTT
few,TRBV29-1,-,TRBJ2-7,CSVEDRSGFNYEQYF,TGCAGCGTTGAAGATCGTTCGGGGTTTAACTACGAGCAGTACTTC
-,TRBV20-1,-,TRBJ2-3,CSARAAGGGRTDTQYF,TGCAGTGCTAGGGCCGCCGGAGGGGGCCGCACAGATACGCAGTATTTT
-,TRBV20-1,TRBD2,TRBJ2-1,CSASTLAGQYNEQFF,TGCAGTGCTAGTACTCTAGCGGGCCAATACAATGAGCAGTTCTTC
-,TRBV4-1,-,TRBJ2-5,CASSQGARGETQYF,TGCGCCAGCAGCCAAGGGGCCAGGGGAGAGACCCAGTACTTC
few,TRBV5-1,-,TRBJ2-1,CASSLVPDYNEQFF,TGCGCCAGCAGCTTGGTTCCTGACTACAATGAGCAGTTCTTC
many,TRBV29-1,-,TRBJ2-5,CSVEETLGETQYF,TGCAGCGTTGAAGAGACCTTAGGGGAGACCCAGTACTTC
few,TRBV5-1,-,TRBJ2-5,CASSGRPGARQETQYF,TGCGCCAGCAGCGGTAGACCAGGGGCCCGTCAAGAGACCCAGTACTTC
many,TRBV3-1,TRBD2,TRBJ2-7,CASGGVHEQYF,TGTGCCAGCGGGGGGGTCCACGAGCAGTACTTC
once,TRBV5-1,-,TRBJ2-2,CAISFDVGELFF,TGCGCCATCAGCTTCGACGTCGGGGAGCTGTTTTTT
few,TRBV12-3/TRBV12-4,-,TRBJ2-1,CASSRRGEQFF,TGTGCCAGCAGCCGCCGGGGTGAGCAGTTCTTC
many,TRBV9,-,TRBJ2-7,CASSGPSSYEQYF,TGTGCCAGCAGCGGACCCAGCTCCTACGAGCAGTACTTC
-,TRBV16,TRBD1,TRBJ2-7,CASSQSPGQIYEQYF,TGTGCCAGCAGCCAATCCCCGGGACAGATCTACGAGCAGTACTTC
few,TRBV4-2,-,TRBJ2-2,CASGPRDITGELFF,TGTGCCAGCGGCCCCCGGGACATAACCGGGGAGCTGTTTTTT
few,TRBV29-1,-,TRBJ2-7,CSVGYRGYEQYF,TGCAGCGTTGGTTACAGAGGATACGAGCAGTACTTC
-,TRBV29-1,TRBD1,TRBJ2-3,CSVGRDRGGDTQYF,TGCAGCGTTGGCCGGGACAGGGGGGGAGATACGCAGTATTTT
many,TRBV20-1,TRBD1,TRBJ2-5,CSARDARDRGGETQYF,TGCAGTGCTAGAGACGCCCGGGACAGGGGAGGAGAGACCCAGTACTTC
-,TRBV20-1,-,TRBJ2-7,CSASGFTYEQYF,TGCAGTGCTAGTGGTTTCACCTACGAGCAGTACTTC
-,TRBV5-1,TRBD1,TRBJ2-7,CASSSRDRGEQYF,TGCGCCAGCAGCTCACGGGACAGGGGAGAGCAGTACTTC
-,TRBV20-1,TRBD1,TRBJ2-7,CSAPGTGAHEQYF,TGCAGTGCCCCCGGGACAGGGGCCCACGAGCAGTACTTC
few,TRBV28,TRBD2,TRBJ2-1,CASSKSGSFNNEQFF,TGTGCCAGCAGCAAAAGCGGGAGTTTTAACAATGAGCAGTTCTTC
-,TRBV7-9,-,TRBJ2-7,CASSLSLGHEQYF,TGTGCCAGCAGCTTATCTTTAGGGCACGAGCAGTACTTC
few,TRBV20-1,-,TRBJ1-3,CSALGYLGNTIYF,TGCAGTGCTCTAGGGTACCTCGGAAACACCATATATTTT
-,TRBV12-3/TRBV12-4,-,TRBJ2-1,CAIDLGTFTYNEQFF,TGTGCCATCGATCTCGGGACGTTCACCTACAATGAGCAGTTCTTC
-,TRBV7-2,-,TRBJ2-7,CASSFRWAVEQYF,TGTGCCAGCAGCTTTCGCTGGGCAGTCGAGCAGTACTTC
-,TRBV10-3,-,TRBJ2-3,CAIKDDLNTDTQYF,TGTGCCATCAAGGACGACCTAAACACAGATACGCAGTATTTT
-,TRBV7-2,-,TRBJ2-5,CASSPGYDETQYF,TGTGCCAGCAGCCCTGGTTACGACGAGACCCAGTACTTC
few,TRBV10-2,TRBD2,TRBJ2-4,CASGGLAGGPSKNIQYF,TGCGCCAGCGGGGGACTAGCGGGAGGGCCTTCCAAAAACATTCAGTACTTC
few,TRBV12-3/TRBV12-4,-,TRBJ2-7,CASNAGYEQYF,TGTGCCAGCAATGCAGGCTACGAGCAGTACTTC
-,TRBV4-3,TRBD2,TRBJ2-3,CASSRNLLAGGPSDTQYF,TGCGCCAGCAGTCGAAACCTCCTAGCGGGAGGGCCCTCGGATACGCAGTATTTT
few,TRBV11-2,-,TRBJ2-1,CASSSGWGNSYNEQFF,TGTGCCAGCAGCTCTGGATGGGGAAACTCCTACAATGAGCAGTTCTTC
few,TRBV4-1,-,TRBJ2-1,CASSQDSRLNEQFF,TGCGCCAGCAGCCAAGATAGCCGTCTAAATGAGCAGTTCTTC
many,TRBV28,-,TRBJ1-5,CASSPIKWAPSNQPQHF,TGTGCCAGCAGCCCCATAAAGTGGGCTCCTAGCAATCAGCCCCAGCATTTT